What follows is one T cell receptor beta chain and its context. This sample was included in a study of blood T cell repertoires in COVID-19. At the level of the study: Acute and convalescent COVID-19 specimens originated in the United States, Italy and Spain. Sample material is recorded as cDNA or gDNA derived from T cells, B-cell-depleted T cells, or PBMCs.

As handled by the study authors: Researchers report that nucleated cell counts were estimated from reference gene primer amplification. Assay used: immunoSEQ multiplex PCR; TCRdb lists only in-frame clones, some missing. D and trimming come from the DNA, and the V and J calls and clone size come from that table. Of some 110,000 clones in the sample, over 75% were seen once. The V end was cut by 0 bases, the J end by 4 bases, with 7 bases between. This CDR3 spans 13 amino acids. CDR1 SGHRS and CDR2 YFSETQ come from the germline V gene. Sequenced: peripheral blood. J is TRBJ1-2 and V is TRBV5-1; D call uncertain. This TCR derives from a man aged 60 to 75 with active or convalescent COVID-19. In nucleotides, the CDR3 is TGCGCCAGCAGCTTGGGAGTTCTCTATGGCTACACCTTC. Translation gives CASSLGVLYGYTF. The full variable domain, its missing parts supplied by reference TRBV5-1 and TRBJ1-2, is KAGVTQTPRYLIKTRGQQVTLSCSPISGHRSVSWYQQTPGQGLQFLFEYFSETQRNKGNFPGRFSGRQFSNSRSEMNVSTLELGDSALYLCASSLGVLYGYTFGSGTRLTVV.